Presented here are 20 T cell receptor beta chains from one specimen sequenced in a study of blood T cell repertoires in COVID-19. Clones were read by immunoSEQ multiplex PCR, and TCRdb kept only the in-frame ones, dropping some. The sample lists tens of thousands of clones, 88% occurring once. Sequenced: peripheral blood. The receptors were gathered from a man of 80 years or more with acute or convalescent COVID-19.

CDR3 coding DNA: TGTGCCATCAGTGAGTCTAGCGGGGCGAACACCGGGGAGCTGTTTTTT. This translates into CAISESSGANTGELFF. The rearrangement uses TRBV10-3 and TRBJ2-2; 8 bases fit TRBD2. The germline CDR1 and CDR2 sequences are ENHRY and SYGVKD. The V gene end was trimmed by 0 bases and the J gene end by 0 bases; junction bases not matched to a gene: 0. The CDR3 spans 16 residues.

The rearrangement links TRBV21-1 to TRBJ1-2; TRBD1, the table's D call, lacks a check against the DNA. TRBV21-1 is reported as a pseudogene. The CDR3 is 12 amino acids. The CDR3 loop is CASFRTGGAYTF. CDR3 DNA: TGTGCCAGCTTCCGGACAGGGGGCGCCTACACCTTC.

The chain recombines TRBV6-5 with TRBJ1-1; D call uncertain. Germline CDR1 and CDR2: MNHEY and SVGAGI. V was shortened by 10 bases and J by 3 bases, with 12 bases between the two germline ends. CDR3 length: 12 amino acids. Here the CDR3 DNA reads TGTGCCACGATACTGGGCTACACTGAAGCTTTCTTT. Amino acids: CATILGYTEAFF.

The chain uses TRBV6-4 and TRBJ1-4; D is ambiguous. Germline V gene sequence: CDR1 MRHNA, CDR2 SNTAGT. V lost 6 bases to trimming and J lost 7 bases, with 15 bases between them. The CDR3 totals 14 residues. The CDR3: CASSPTSGGEKLFF. CDR3 in DNA: TGTGCCAGCAGCCCGACGTCGGGAGGTGAAAAACTGTTTTTT.

The chain's CDR3 is CASRSDSSYNSPLHF. In nucleotides, the CDR3 is TGCGCCAGCAGATCCGACAGCTCGTATAATTCACCCCTCCACTTT. The J gene is TRBJ1-6, the V gene TRBV5-1; perhaps TRBD1 as D (5 bases). The CDR3 contains 15 residues. V lost 5 bases, J lost 4 bases, and 13 bases lay in between. Germline CDR1 reads SGHRS; CDR2 reads YFSETQ.

The rearrangement joins TRBV18 to TRBJ2-5; TRBD2 aligns across 12 bases. V was pared by 0 bases and J by 7 bases, with 3 bases of the junction left unmatched. Per germline, CDR1 KGHSH and CDR2 LQKENI. This CDR3 is built from 15 residues. The CDR3 is CASSPPQLAGGTQYF. CDR3 bases: TGTGCCAGCTCACCACCGCAACTAGCGGGGGGGACCCAGTACTTC.

The CDR3 coding sequence is TGTGCCAGCAGCTTGGGGACAGGGAACACTGAAGCTTTCTTT. This encodes CASSLGTGNTEAFF. The chain links TRBV5-5 to TRBJ1-1, with 7 positions matching TRBD1. The germline CDR1 and CDR2 sequences are SGHKS and YYEKEE (reference sequence). This CDR3 region has 14 residues. V was pared by 0 bases and J by 1 base, with 0 bases of the junction left unmatched.

The rearrangement uses TRBV6-1 and TRBJ2-3, with 12 bases fitting TRBD2. Germline CDR1 and CDR2: MNHNS and SASEGT. The CDR3 extends over 16 amino acids. The J segment lost 4 bases and the V segment lost 3 bases, leaving 5 bases of the junction unmatched. The CDR3, as DNA: TGTGCCAGCAGTGACCTAGCGGGAGGGGTGGCAGATACGCAGTATTTT. It encodes CASSDLAGGVADTQYF.

This chain connects TRBV12-3 or TRBV12-4 to TRBJ2-7, with 7 bases aligning to TRBD1. With 5 bases clipped from V and 1 base from J, the junction kept 2 bases outside the gene matches. This CDR3 has 13 amino acids. Here the CDR3 DNA reads TGTGCCAGCAGTGAGGGACAGTCCTACGAGCAGTACTTC. Its protein is CASSEGQSYEQYF.

This sequence joins TRBV5-1 and TRBJ1-3, with unresolved D. From germline, CDR1 is SGHRS and CDR2 YFSETQ. The CDR3 is 16 amino acids. V shed 3 bases and J shed 0 bases, with 13 bases lying between them. Here the CDR3 reads CASSSGTTTSGNTIYF. As DNA, the CDR3 is TGCGCCAGCAGCTCAGGCACCACCACCTCTGGAAACACCATATATTTT. The full variable domain, rest sourced from reference TRBV5-1 and TRBJ1-3, is KAGVTQTPRYLIKTRGQQVTLSCSPISGHRSVSWYQQTPGQGLQFLFEYFSETQRNKGNFPGRFSGRQFSNSRSEMNVSTLELGDSALYLCASSSGTTTSGNTIYFGEGSWLTVV.

The chain joins TRBV19 to TRBJ2-3, with TRBD2 identical over 8 bases. The CDR3 consists of 13 residues. V shed 6 bases, J shed 3 bases, and the junction held 2 bases outside the gene matches. Germline V gene data show CDR1 as LNHDA and CDR2 as SQIVND (reference sequence). The CDR3 nucleotides are TGTGCCAGTAGACTAGCGGAAACAGATACGCAGTATTTT. Translation: CASRLAETDTQYF.

This chain joins TRBV6-5 and TRBJ1-3; 9 nucleotides agree with TRBD1. Germline lookup yields CDR1 MNHEY and CDR2 SVGAGI. This CDR3 is 12 amino acids long. Trimming removed 8 bases from V and 11 bases from J; junction bases left unmatched: 7. As DNA, the CDR3 is TGTGCCAGCGGAGAACAGGGGGCTCCCATATATTTT. Residues: CASGEQGAPIYF.

This rearrangement joins TRBV19 to TRBJ2-7; the match to TRBD1 covers 12 bases. The V segment lost 5 bases and the J segment 6 bases; nucleotides outside the gene matches: 11. This CDR3 region has 16 residues. The germline CDR1 and CDR2 sequences are LNHDA and SQIVND (reference sequence). The CDR3 coding sequence is TGTGCCAGTAGTCTCAGGGGACAGGGGGCCTCCGGCGAGCAGTACTTC. Translated, it gives CASSLRGQGASGEQYF.

The chain recombines TRBV6-5 with TRBJ1-2; no definite D call. This CDR3 region has 12 residues. V shed 5 bases and J shed 4 bases, with 8 bases lying between them. Germline values: CDR1 MNHEY, CDR2 SVGAGI. DNA of the CDR3: TGTGCCAGCAGTACCCTACTCTATGGCTACACCTTC. Amino acid sequence: CASSTLLYGYTF.

This clone showed up just once. V is TRBV11-3 and J is TRBJ2-7, with TRBD2 identical over 12 bases. This CDR3 is built from 15 residues. Germline V CDR1 and CDR2: SGHNT, YENEEA. Trimming at V came to 5 bases and at J to 6 bases, leaving 8 bases not matched to a gene. Here the CDR3 reads CASSLTSGGPGEQYF. CDR3 coding DNA: TGTGCCAGCAGCCTTACTAGCGGGGGGCCGGGCGAGCAGTACTTC.

The chain links TRBV4-1 to TRBJ2-1, with 8 bases that match TRBD2. Germline V CDR1 and CDR2: MGHRA, YSYEKL. The V segment lost 1 base and the J segment 8 bases; nucleotides outside the gene matches: 7. The CDR3 contains 15 residues. For the CDR3, the DNA is TGCGCCAGCAGCCAAGCGTCGGGGGGGCCGTATGAGCAGTTCTTC. Translated, it gives CASSQASGGPYEQFF.

This clone was counted a few times. The chain uses TRBV7-7 and TRBJ1-1, with no clear D. The germline V gene encodes CDR1 SSHAT and CDR2 FNYEAQ (reference sequence). There are 13 residues in the CDR3. The germline V and J ends were trimmed by 5 bases and 0 bases, with 7 bases remaining between them. CDR3 loop: CASSRTMNTEAFF. CDR3 nucleotides: TGTGCCAGCAGCCGGACTATGAACACTGAAGCTTTCTTT.

The gene calls are TRBV5-1 and TRBJ1-5, with D possibly matching TRBD1 (5 bases). The CDR3 runs 15 residues. V was pared by 1 base and J by 0 bases, with 8 bases between. CDR1 SGHRS and CDR2 YFSETQ come from the germline V gene. DNA for the CDR3: TGCGCCAGCAGCTTGTCAGGGAATAGCAATCAGCCCCAGCATTTT. Its protein is CASSLSGNSNQPQHF.

The J gene is TRBJ1-5, the V gene TRBV6-2 or TRBV6-3, with 10 bases that match TRBD1. CDR1 and CDR2 from the germline V gene are MNHEY and SVGEGT. The V segment lost 2 bases and the J segment 4 bases; nucleotides outside the gene matches: 2. The CDR3 spans 15 residues. The CDR3 DNA sequence: TGTGCCAGCAGTTACGAGGGACAGGGGAATCAGCCCCAGCATTTT. Its protein product is CASSYEGQGNQPQHF.

The chain's CDR3 is CASSRLQGTGGYTF. The CDR3 region has the DNA TGTGCCAGCAGCCGCTTACAGGGTACGGGAGGCTACACCTTC. The J gene is TRBJ1-2, the V gene TRBV7-9; D possibly corresponds to TRBD1 (6 bases). Between the trimmed V and J ends, which lost 5 bases and 8 bases, there was a span of 18 bases. Germline V gene data show CDR1 as SEHNR and CDR2 as FQNEAQ (reference sequence). The CDR3 totals 14 residues.